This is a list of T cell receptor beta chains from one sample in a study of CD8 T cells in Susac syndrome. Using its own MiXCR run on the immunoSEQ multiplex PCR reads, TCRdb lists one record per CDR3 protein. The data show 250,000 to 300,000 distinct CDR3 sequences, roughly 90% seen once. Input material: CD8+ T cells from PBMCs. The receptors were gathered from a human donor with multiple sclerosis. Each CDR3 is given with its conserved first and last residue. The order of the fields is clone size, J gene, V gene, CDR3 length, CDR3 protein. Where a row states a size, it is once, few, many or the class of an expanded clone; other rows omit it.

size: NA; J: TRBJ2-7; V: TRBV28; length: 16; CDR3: CASSRVAGVNSYEQYF
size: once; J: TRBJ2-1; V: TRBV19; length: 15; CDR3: CASTHQGKPSNEQFF
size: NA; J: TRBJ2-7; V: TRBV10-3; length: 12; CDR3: CAISELRAEQYF
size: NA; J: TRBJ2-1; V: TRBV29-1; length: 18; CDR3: CSVEVSGTSGFYNNEQFF
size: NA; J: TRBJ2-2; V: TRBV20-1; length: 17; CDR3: CSARAQTSGRHTGELFF
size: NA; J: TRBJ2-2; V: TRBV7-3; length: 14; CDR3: CASSPLPNTGELFF
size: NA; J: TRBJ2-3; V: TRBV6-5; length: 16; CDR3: CASSYGTVSSTDTQYF
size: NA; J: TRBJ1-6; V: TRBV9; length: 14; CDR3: CASSVVPLAPPLHF
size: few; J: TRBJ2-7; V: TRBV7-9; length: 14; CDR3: CASSDGTGAYEQYF
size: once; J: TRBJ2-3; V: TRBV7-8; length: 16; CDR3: CASSSDSRPPTDTQYF
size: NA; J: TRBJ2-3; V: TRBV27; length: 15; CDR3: CASTPLAGGTDTQYF
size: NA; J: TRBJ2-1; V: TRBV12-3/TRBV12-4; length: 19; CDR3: CASSPPGLAGGDPYNEQFF
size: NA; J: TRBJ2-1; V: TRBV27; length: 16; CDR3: CASSWGQGAPSNEQFF
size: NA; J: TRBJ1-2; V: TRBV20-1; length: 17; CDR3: CSATRTDHRRPNYGYTF
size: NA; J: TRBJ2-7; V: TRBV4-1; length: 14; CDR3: CASSQVDDRAHRYF
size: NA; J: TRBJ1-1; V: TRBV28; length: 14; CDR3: CASRFRGENTEAFF
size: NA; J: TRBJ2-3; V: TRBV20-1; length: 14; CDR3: CSAVKDREGGTQYF
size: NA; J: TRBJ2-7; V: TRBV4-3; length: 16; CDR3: CASSQTSGGLSYEQYF
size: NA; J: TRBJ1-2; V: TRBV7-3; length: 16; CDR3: CASSPSDRGPNYGYTF
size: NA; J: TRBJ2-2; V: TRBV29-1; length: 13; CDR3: CSVLTGETGELFF
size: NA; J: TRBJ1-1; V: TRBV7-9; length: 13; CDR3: CASRSGIRTEAFF
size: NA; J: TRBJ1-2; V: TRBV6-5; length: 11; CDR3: CASTSGIGYTF
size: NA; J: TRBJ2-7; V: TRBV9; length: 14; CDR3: CASSPPSKSYEQYF